This T cell receptor beta chain is drawn from a study of early T cells in non-severe SARS-CoV-2 infection. Across the study: Sequencing was performed on bulk RNA from unsorted whole blood, leaving chains unpaired.

Germline V lookup: CDR1 SGHAT, CDR2 FQNNGV. The CDR3 is made up of 16 amino acids. V gave up 5 bases and J gave up 1 base, with 17 bases separating them. Tagging with unique molecular identifiers was applied to individual cDNA molecules. One entry per CDR3 protein, called by TCRdb with MiXCR from the 5' RACE reads. The sample carries roughly 80,000 distinct CDR3 sequences, 11% recorded once. The origin of this receptor is an adult who was a healthcare worker with PCR-confirmed SARS-CoV-2 infection or an uninfected control (not recorded which). This specimen was whole blood, taken at baseline. This chain connects TRBV11-2 to TRBJ2-5; TRBD2 might be the D (6 bases). CDR3 amino acids: CASSPTGTVIQETQYF. The CDR3 DNA follows: TGTGCCAGCAGCCCCACGGGGACTGTGATCCAAGAGACCCAGTACTTC. The full variable domain, rest sourced from reference TRBV11-2 and TRBJ2-5, is EAGVAQSPRYKIIEKRQSVAFWCNPISGHATLYWYQQILGQGPKLLIQFQNNGVVDDSQLPKDRFSAERLKGVDSTLKIQPAKLEDSAVYLCASSPTGTVIQETQYFGPGTRLLVL.